Listed here is a single T cell receptor beta chain. The antigen remains unidentified. The data are from a study of T cells in Graves' hyperthyroidism and ophthalmopathy. Study-level findings and limits: Ophthalmopathy was model-predicted a median around 6.7 months pre-onset.

The V and J ends lost 2 bases and 2 bases respectively, with 7 bases between them. This CDR3 contains 13 residues. CDR1 is ENHRY and CDR2 is SYGVKD in the germline V gene. Amplified regions were TCR beta CDR3 sequences from RNA transcripts. The HTBI primer set was used in a first-round RT-PCR of the TCR CDR3. One entry per CDR3 protein, called by TCRdb with MiXCR from the multiplex PCR reads. This table has roughly 720,000 distinct CDR3 sequences, around 16% appearing once. Cells are PBMCs isolated from around 9.4 ml of fresh blood. Source material: blood. The receptor's source is a man in his fifties with Graves' hyperthyroidism. V and J are TRBV10-3 and TRBJ2-7, with a tentative D call TRBD1 (6 bases). Here the CDR3 reads CAISEQGPYEQYF. The CDR3 DNA follows: TGTGCCATCAGTGAGCAGGGGCCCTACGAGCAGTACTTC.